Following are 10 T cell receptor beta chains from one sample sequenced in a study of blood T cells in healthy people across ages (dated by TCRdb to the mid-2010s). The library was produced with 5' RACE. TCRdb shows the sequencer as Illumina HiSeq 2500. The second PCR ran for roughly 7 to 11 cycles and used a J-beta primer mix along with a sample-barcoded 5' primer. TCRdb trimmed public reads at Q25 via fastp, called clones via MiXCR and kept in-frame beta chains. Under each unique CDR3 protein, matching rows form one entry showing the most common genes and DNA. The sample table shows approximately 770,000 distinct CDR3 sequences, and 55% to 75% are seen once. Of the sample, 22% falls within the top ten clones. Sequenced sample: blood. The receptor source for this set is a man younger than 40 in good health.

This clonotype was seen only a few times. The rearrangement links TRBV25-1 to TRBJ2-7; D remains unclear. Trimming left V 7 bases short and J 3 bases short, with 10 bases between. From germline, CDR1 is MGHDK and CDR2 SYGVNS. The CDR3 is 12 residues long. The CDR3 is CASKDGYYEQYF. The CDR3, as DNA: TGTGCCAGCAAGGACGGCTACTACGAGCAGTACTTC.

This chain uses TRBV7-2 with TRBJ2-1, with TRBD2 identical over 10 bases. The CDR3 has 15 amino acids. Germline CDR1 is SGHTA and CDR2 is FQGNSA. After removal of 1 base from V and 5 bases from J, the junction contained 2 bases not matched to a gene. The CDR3 is CASSLELAGNNEQFF. The CDR3 DNA reads as TGTGCCAGCAGCTTAGAACTAGCGGGAAACAATGAGCAGTTCTTC.

This clonotype was seen only once. The V call is TRBV2, the J call TRBJ2-5; 7 bases map to TRBD2. In germline, CDR1 is SNHLY, CDR2 FYNNEI. This CDR3 has 13 residues. With V trimmed by 6 bases and J by 7 bases, 8 bases remained unmatched. The CDR3 loop reads CASRAGLMGTQYF. The CDR3 nucleotides read TGTGCCAGCAGAGCGGGACTAATGGGGACCCAGTACTTC.

This chain connects TRBV24-1 to TRBJ2-1; the D is unclear. CDR3 length: 13 residues. Germline CDR1 reads KGHDR; CDR2 reads SFDVKD. Trimming cost V 4 bases and J 6 bases, with 9 bases left between them. The CDR3 DNA reads as TGTGCCACCAGTGACCGCTTCGGCAATGAGCAGTTCTTC. This gives the protein CATSDRFGNEQFF.

The V gene is TRBV20-1, the J gene TRBJ2-4; 8 nucleotides line up with TRBD2. The last part of the DNA fits TRBJ2-7 better; the J call may be wrong. The CDR3 length is 13 residues. Germline V gene data show CDR1 as DFQATT and CDR2 as SNEGSKA (reference sequence). The CDR3 DNA reads TGCAGTGCCCGAACTAGCGGCCACTACGAGCAGTACTTC. Translation: CSARTSGHYEQYF.

The gene calls are TRBV20-1 and TRBJ2-1; possibly TRBD1 or TRBD2 for D (5 bases each). CDR1 is DFQATT and CDR2 is SNEGSKA in the germline V gene (reference sequence). The germline V and J ends were trimmed by 1 base and 2 bases, with 18 bases remaining between them. This CDR3 contains 17 residues. CDR3: CSARGPNTGLTYNEQFF. CDR3 sequence (DNA): TGCAGTGCTAGAGGTCCCAACACGGGGCTCACCTACAATGAGCAGTTCTTC.

The table lists this clonotype with a few counts. The chain employs TRBV7-2 and TRBJ1-3; 10 bases agree with TRBD1. The CDR3 has 16 amino acids. Germline CDR1 is SGHTA and CDR2 is FQGNSA. The trim removed 3 bases at V and 0 bases at J, leaving 2 bases unmatched. CDR3 in amino acids: CASSFGTGDSGNTIYF. The CDR3 DNA reads as TGTGCCAGCAGCTTCGGGACAGGGGACTCTGGAAACACCATATATTTT.

This clonotype has a handful of counts. The chain is built from TRBV20-1 and TRBJ1-1; TRBD1 aligns across 7 bases. Germline CDR1 is DFQATT and CDR2 is SNEGSKA (reference sequence). J was trimmed by 1 base and V by 6 bases; bases with no gene match: 5. CDR3 length equals 13 residues. CDR3 nucleotide sequence: TGCAGTGCCCGGAACAGGGGGAACACTGAAGCTTTCTTT. It encodes CSARNRGNTEAFF.

The gene calls are TRBV4-3 and TRBJ2-1; 13 nucleotides match TRBD2. Germline V CDR1 and CDR2: LGHNA, YSLEER. V lost 0 bases and J lost 6; bases outside the gene matches: 2. This CDR3 is 16 amino acids long. CDR3 amino acids: CASSQDTSGRGNEQFF. The CDR3 coding sequence is TGCGCCAGCAGCCAAGACACTAGCGGGAGGGGCAATGAGCAGTTCTTC.

The chain is built from TRBV6-2 or TRBV6-3 and TRBJ1-5; a possible D gene is TRBD1 (5 bases). Looked up from germline, CDR1 is MNHEY and CDR2 is SVGEGT. This CDR3 has 18 amino acids. V was trimmed by 2 bases and J by 2 bases, leaving 19 bases between them. The CDR3 loop reads CASSYPGGWQGGNQPQHF. CDR3 sequence (DNA): TGTGCCAGCAGTTACCCGGGAGGGTGGCAGGGCGGCAATCAGCCCCAGCATTTT.